This T cell receptor beta chain was sequenced during a study of shared clonotypes between healthy human individuals. Study findings and constraints: Sorted-subset sequencing, rarefaction showed, was incomplete despite large depth. Some clonotypes were shared by all four sorted-subset donors, while others were not shared. The non-shared ones had lower generation probabilities than the shared ones.

A note on this clone: What it binds is unknown.

CD45RO-negative, CCR7-positively selected cells formed the naive CD8 fraction, excluding terminally differentiated effector memory CD45RA+ cells. Sorted-subset replicate PCR reactions were performed with about 190 ng DNA, corresponding to roughly 29,000 T cell genomes. Produced via immunoSEQ multiplex PCR; TCRdb's table is partial and in-frame only. The sample contains 630,000 or so clones, 98% of which appear only once. V dropped 9 bases and J dropped 2 bases, with 14 bases sitting between them. CDR1 SGDLS and CDR2 YYNGEE come from the germline V gene. CDR3 length equals 14 residues. Sequencing was performed on naive CD8+ T cells sorted from blood. This chain connects TRBV9 to TRBJ2-2; D is perhaps TRBD1 (7 bases). The TCR was taken from a man aged 30 to 45 in good health. This chain's CDR3 is CAKPRGANTGELFF. The CDR3 DNA follows: TGTGCCAAGCCCAGGGGGGCCAACACCGGGGAGCTGTTTTTT. The full variable domain, completed using reference TRBV9 and TRBJ2-2, is DSGVTQTPKHLITATGQRVTLRCSPRSGDLSVYWYQQSLDQGLQFLIQYYNGEERAKGNILERFSAQQFPDLHSELNLSSLELGDSALYFCAKPRGANTGELFFGEGSRLTVL.